These T cell receptor beta chains were read from a single sample in a study of blood T cell repertoires in COVID-19. TCRdb's copy holds only in-frame clones and misses some; the assay was immunoSEQ multiplex PCR. The sample contains tens of thousands of clones, more than 80% of which appear only once. Sequenced sample: peripheral blood. Receptor source: a woman aged 70 to 79 with acute or convalescent COVID-19. CDR3s include the opening cysteine and the closing phenylalanine or tryptophan. The order of the fields is CDR3 length, clone size, V gene, D gene, J gene, CDR3 protein. D genes are given only for firm matches. Not every row has a clone size; where given, it reads once, few, many or a size class.

CDR3 length: 15; clone size: .; V gene: TRBV6-5; D gene: TRBD2; J gene: TRBJ2-5; CDR3 protein: CASSPSGRERETQYF
CDR3 length: 13; clone size: few; V gene: TRBV29-1; D gene: TRBD1; J gene: TRBJ2-3; CDR3 protein: CSVDRRGPDTQYF
CDR3 length: 14; clone size: .; V gene: TRBV6-4; D gene: TRBD1; J gene: TRBJ1-6; CDR3 protein: CASSSDRGHSPLHF
CDR3 length: 19; clone size: .; V gene: TRBV7-3; D gene: .; J gene: TRBJ2-3; CDR3 protein: CASSLRGGGLTSSTDTQYF
CDR3 length: 17; clone size: .; V gene: TRBV3-1/TRBV3-2; D gene: .; J gene: TRBJ2-1; CDR3 protein: CASSPNPATARYNEQFF
CDR3 length: 14; clone size: .; V gene: TRBV12-5; D gene: .; J gene: TRBJ2-1; CDR3 protein: CASGLEEVSAEQFF
CDR3 length: 14; clone size: .; V gene: TRBV3-1/TRBV3-2; D gene: .; J gene: TRBJ2-1; CDR3 protein: CASSQTSGRRVLFF
CDR3 length: 14; clone size: .; V gene: TRBV7-3; D gene: TRBD2; J gene: TRBJ2-1; CDR3 protein: CASSSGLASNEQFF
CDR3 length: 14; clone size: .; V gene: TRBV9; D gene: .; J gene: TRBJ1-6; CDR3 protein: CASSVGTRRSPLHF
CDR3 length: 13; clone size: once; V gene: TRBV28; D gene: .; J gene: TRBJ1-6; CDR3 protein: CASVDRVNSPLHF
CDR3 length: 17; clone size: .; V gene: TRBV2; D gene: TRBD1; J gene: TRBJ2-1; CDR3 protein: CASTPGQARSLYNEQFF
CDR3 length: 16; clone size: .; V gene: TRBV23-1; D gene: .; J gene: TRBJ1-1; CDR3 protein: CASSQKGGRVNTEAFF
CDR3 length: 15; clone size: once; V gene: TRBV7-2; D gene: .; J gene: TRBJ1-1; CDR3 protein: CASSLAVGSNTEAFF
CDR3 length: 13; clone size: .; V gene: TRBV15; D gene: .; J gene: TRBJ1-2; CDR3 protein: CATSRDSNYGYTF